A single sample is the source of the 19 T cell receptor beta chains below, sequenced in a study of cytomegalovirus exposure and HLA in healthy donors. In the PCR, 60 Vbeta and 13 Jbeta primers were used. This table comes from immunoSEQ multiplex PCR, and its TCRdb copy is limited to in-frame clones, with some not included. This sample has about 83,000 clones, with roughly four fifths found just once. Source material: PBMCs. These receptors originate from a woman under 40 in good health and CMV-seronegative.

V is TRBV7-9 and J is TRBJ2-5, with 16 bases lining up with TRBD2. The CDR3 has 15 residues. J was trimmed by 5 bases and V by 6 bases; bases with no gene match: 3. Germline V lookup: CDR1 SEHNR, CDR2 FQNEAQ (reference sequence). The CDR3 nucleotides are TGTGCCAGCAGTCCGGGACTAGCGGGAGGGGAGACCCAGTACTTC. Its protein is CASSPGLAGGETQYF.

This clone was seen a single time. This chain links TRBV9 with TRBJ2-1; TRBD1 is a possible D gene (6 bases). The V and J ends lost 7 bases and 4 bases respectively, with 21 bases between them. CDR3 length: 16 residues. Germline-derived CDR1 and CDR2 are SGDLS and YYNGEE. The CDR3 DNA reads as TGTGCCAGCTCACTAGGTTCGAGACAGGAATACAATGAGCAGTTCTTC. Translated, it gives CASSLGSRQEYNEQFF.

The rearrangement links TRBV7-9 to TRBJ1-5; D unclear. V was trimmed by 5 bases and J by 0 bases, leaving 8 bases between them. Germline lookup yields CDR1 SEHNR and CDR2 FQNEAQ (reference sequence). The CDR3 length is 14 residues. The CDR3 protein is CASSPGDSNQPQHF. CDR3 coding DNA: TGTGCCAGCAGCCCCGGGGATAGCAATCAGCCCCAGCATTTT.

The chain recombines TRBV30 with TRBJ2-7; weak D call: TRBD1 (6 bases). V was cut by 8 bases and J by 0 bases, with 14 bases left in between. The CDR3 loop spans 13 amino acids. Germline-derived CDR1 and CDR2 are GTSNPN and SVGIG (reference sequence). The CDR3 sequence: CALTGAYSYEQYF. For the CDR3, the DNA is TGTGCCCTGACAGGAGCCTACTCCTACGAGCAGTACTTC.

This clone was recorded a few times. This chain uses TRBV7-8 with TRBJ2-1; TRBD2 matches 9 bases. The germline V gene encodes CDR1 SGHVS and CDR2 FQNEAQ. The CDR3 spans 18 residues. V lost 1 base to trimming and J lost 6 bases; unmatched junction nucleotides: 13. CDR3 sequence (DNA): TGTGCCAGCAGCTTAGTTGTTAGCGGGAGTGTCAAGGTCAATGAGCAGTTCTTC. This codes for CASSLVVSGSVKVNEQFF.

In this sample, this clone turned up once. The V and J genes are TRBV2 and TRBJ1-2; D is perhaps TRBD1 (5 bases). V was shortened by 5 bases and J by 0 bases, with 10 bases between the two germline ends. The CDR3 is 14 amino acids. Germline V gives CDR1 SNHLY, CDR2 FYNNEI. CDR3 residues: CASSRTQTNYGYTF. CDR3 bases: TGTGCCAGCAGTAGGACACAAACTAACTATGGCTACACCTTC.

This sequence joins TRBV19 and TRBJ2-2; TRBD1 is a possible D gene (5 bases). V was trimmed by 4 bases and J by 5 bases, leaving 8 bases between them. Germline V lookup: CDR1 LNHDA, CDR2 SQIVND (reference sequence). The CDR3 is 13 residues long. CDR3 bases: TGTGCCAGTAGTAAGGACACGACCGGGGAGCTGTTTTTT. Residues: CASSKDTTGELFF.

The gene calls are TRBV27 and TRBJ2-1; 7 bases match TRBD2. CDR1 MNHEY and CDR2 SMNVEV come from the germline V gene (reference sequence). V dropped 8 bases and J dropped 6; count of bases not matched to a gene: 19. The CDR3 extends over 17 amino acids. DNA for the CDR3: TGTGCCAGCCACACTGGGCCCGGGAGGAAACAAGGCAATGAGCAGTTCTTC. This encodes CASHTGPGRKQGNEQFF.

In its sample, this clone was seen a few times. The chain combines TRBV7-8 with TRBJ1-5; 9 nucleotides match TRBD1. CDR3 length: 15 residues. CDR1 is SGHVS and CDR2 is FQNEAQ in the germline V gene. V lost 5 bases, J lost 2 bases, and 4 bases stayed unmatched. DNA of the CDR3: TGTGCCAGCAGCAGGGGACAGGGTGGCAATCAGCCCCAGCATTTT. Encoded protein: CASSRGQGGNQPQHF.

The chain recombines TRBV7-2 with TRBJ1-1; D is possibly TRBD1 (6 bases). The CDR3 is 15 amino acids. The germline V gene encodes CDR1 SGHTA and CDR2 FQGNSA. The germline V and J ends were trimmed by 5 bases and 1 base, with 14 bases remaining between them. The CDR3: CASSPYGGANTEAFF. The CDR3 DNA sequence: TGTGCCAGCAGCCCGTACGGGGGGGCGAACACTGAAGCTTTCTTT.

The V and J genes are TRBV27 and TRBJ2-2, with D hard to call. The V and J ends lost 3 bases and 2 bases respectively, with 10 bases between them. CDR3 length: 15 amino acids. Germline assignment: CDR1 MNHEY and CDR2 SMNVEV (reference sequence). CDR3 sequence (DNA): TGTGCCAGCAGTTTTCTACGCCGCAACACCGGGGAGCTGTTTTTT. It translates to CASSFLRRNTGELFF.

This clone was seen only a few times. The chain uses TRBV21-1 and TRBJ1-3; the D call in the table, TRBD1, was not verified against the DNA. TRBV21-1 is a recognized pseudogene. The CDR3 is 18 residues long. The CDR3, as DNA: TGTGCCAGCAGCAAAGTGATGTACAGGGGGCGGTTTGGAAACACCATATATTTT. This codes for CASSKVMYRGRFGNTIYF.

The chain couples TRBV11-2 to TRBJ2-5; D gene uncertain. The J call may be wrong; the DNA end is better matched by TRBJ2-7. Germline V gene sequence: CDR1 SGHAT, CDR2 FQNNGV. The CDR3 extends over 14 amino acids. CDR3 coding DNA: TGTGCCAGCAGCTTCGACCGGAGTATTGGCGAGCAGTACTTC. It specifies CASSFDRSIGEQYF.

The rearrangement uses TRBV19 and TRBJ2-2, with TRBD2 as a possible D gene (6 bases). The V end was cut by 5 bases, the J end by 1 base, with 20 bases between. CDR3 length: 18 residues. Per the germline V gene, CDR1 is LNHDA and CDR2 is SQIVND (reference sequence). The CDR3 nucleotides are TGTGCCAGTAGTGACCCCCTTGGAGGGTTAGGGAACACCGGGGAGCTGTTTTTT. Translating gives CASSDPLGGLGNTGELFF.

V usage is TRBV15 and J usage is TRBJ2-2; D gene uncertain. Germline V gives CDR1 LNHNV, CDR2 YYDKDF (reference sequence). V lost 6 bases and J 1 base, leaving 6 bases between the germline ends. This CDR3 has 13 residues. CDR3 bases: TGTGCCACCAGTCAGATGAACACCGGGGAGCTGTTTTTT. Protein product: CATSQMNTGELFF.

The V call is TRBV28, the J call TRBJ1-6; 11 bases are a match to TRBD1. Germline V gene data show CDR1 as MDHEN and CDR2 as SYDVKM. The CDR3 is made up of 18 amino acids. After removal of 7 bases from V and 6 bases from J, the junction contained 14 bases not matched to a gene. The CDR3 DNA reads TGTGCCAGCATTAGAAGGACAGGGGGCTTCCTTTTTAATTCACCCCTCCACTTT. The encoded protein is CASIRRTGGFLFNSPLHF.

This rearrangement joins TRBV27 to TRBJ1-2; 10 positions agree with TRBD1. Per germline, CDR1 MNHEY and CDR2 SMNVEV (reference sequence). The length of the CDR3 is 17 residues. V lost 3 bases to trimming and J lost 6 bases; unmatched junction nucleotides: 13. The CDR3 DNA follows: TGTGCCAGCAGTTTCACCCCCCGGACAGGGGGGGAGAATGGCTACACCTTC. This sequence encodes CASSFTPRTGGENGYTF.

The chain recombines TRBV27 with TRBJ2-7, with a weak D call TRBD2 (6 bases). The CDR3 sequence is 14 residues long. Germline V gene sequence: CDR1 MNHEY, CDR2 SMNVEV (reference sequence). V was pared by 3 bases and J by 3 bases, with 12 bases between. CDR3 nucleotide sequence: TGTGCCAGCAGTTTCGGCAGGAGGGTCTACGAGCAGTACTTC. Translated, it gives CASSFGRRVYEQYF.

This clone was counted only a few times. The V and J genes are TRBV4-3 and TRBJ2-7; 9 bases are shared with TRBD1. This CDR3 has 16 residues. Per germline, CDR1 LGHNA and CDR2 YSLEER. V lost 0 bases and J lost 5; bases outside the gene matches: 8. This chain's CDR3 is CASSQDLGQGFDEQYF. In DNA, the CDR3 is TGCGCCAGCAGCCAAGATTTAGGACAGGGGTTCGACGAGCAGTACTTC.